These 31 T cell receptor beta chains were all obtained from the same sample, sequenced in a study of blood T cells in healthy people across ages (dated by TCRdb to about 2015). Library generation was performed with 5' RACE. Sequencing was carried out with an Illumina HiSeq 2500. A second about 6 to 11 cycle PCR used a sample-barcoded 5' primer and a J-beta primer mix. The public reads were reanalyzed by TCRdb: fastp trimming at Q25, MiXCR alignment, in-frame beta chains only. CDR3 protein duplicates are merged, each entry listing the most common genes and DNA. The sample table lists hundreds of thousands of distinct CDR3 sequences, 40% to 60% of them with a count of one. The ten largest make up about an eighth of the sample. Sequenced: blood. The receptors shown here come from a young man in good health.

This rearrangement joins TRBV28 to TRBJ2-5; D may correspond to TRBD1 or TRBD2 (5 bases each). TRBJ2-7 matches the DNA end more closely, so the J call is doubtful. CDR3 size: 15 residues. CDR1 MDHEN and CDR2 SYDVKM come from the germline V gene. CDR3 residues: CASSTTGTGNYEQYF. In DNA form, the CDR3 reads TGTGCCAGCAGTACCACCGGGACGGGCAACTACGAGCAGTACTTC.

A word on this clonotype: A much larger clone is a single base away; this may be a read error. The gene calls are TRBV7-7 and TRBJ2-1, with 7 bases aligning to TRBD1. The tail of the sequence fits TRBJ2-7 better, so the J call may be wrong. CDR1 and CDR2 from the germline V gene are SSHAT and FNYEAQ (reference sequence). The CDR3 totals 17 residues. The CDR3 DNA reads as TGTGCTAGCAGCTTAAGGCCGACAGGGAGCTCCTACAATGAGCAGTACTTC. As protein: CASSLRPTGSSYNEQYF.

The chain uses TRBV29-1 and TRBJ2-7; D may be TRBD1 (6 bases). The CDR3 contains 12 residues. Looked up from germline, CDR1 is SQVTM and CDR2 is ANQGSEA. V was pared by 7 bases and J by 0 bases, with 10 bases between. The CDR3 region is CSGTGSSYEQYF. In DNA, the CDR3 is TGCAGCGGTACAGGGAGCTCCTACGAGCAGTACTTC.

The chain combines TRBV4-1 with TRBJ2-7; D possibly uses TRBD1 or TRBD2 (5 bases each). The CDR3 extends over 15 amino acids. From germline, CDR1 is MGHRA and CDR2 YSYEKL. V shed 0 bases and J shed 3 bases, with 12 bases lying between them. CDR3 in DNA: TGCGCCAGCAGCCAAGATCTGGGACGGAACTACGAGCAGTACTTC. This sequence encodes CASSQDLGRNYEQYF.

This clonotype was counted a single time. This rearrangement joins TRBV29-1 to TRBJ2-3; 11 positions agree with TRBD2. CDR1 and CDR2 from the germline V gene are SQVTM and ANQGSEA. This CDR3 is 15 amino acids long. Trimming took 5 bases from V and 2 from J; bases not matched to a gene: 6. CDR3 nucleotides: TGCAGCGTTTCCGGGACTAGCGGACCCACAGATACGCAGTATTTT. It encodes CSVSGTSGPTDTQYF.

A few counts support this clonotype. V is TRBV20-1 and J is TRBJ1-2; D gene uncertain. The CDR3 contains 14 residues. Germline loops: CDR1 DFQATT, CDR2 SNEGSKA (reference sequence). Between the trimmed V and J ends, which lost 1 base and 4 bases, there was a span of 13 bases. The CDR3 region is CSARGPRGVYGYTF. In nucleotides, the CDR3 is TGCAGTGCTAGAGGTCCCCGGGGTGTCTATGGCTACACCTTC.

The J gene is TRBJ2-7, the V gene TRBV20-1, with TRBD2 matching over 9 bases. CDR1 is DFQATT, CDR2 SNEGSKA, per germline (reference sequence). This CDR3 has 16 amino acids. Trimming removed 0 bases from V and 2 bases from J; junction bases left unmatched: 8. The CDR3 DNA sequence: TGCAGTGCTAGAGACAGCGGGGGGCAGATACCCTACGAGCAGTACTTC. This gives the protein CSARDSGGQIPYEQYF.

V is TRBV5-6 and J is TRBJ2-3, with TRBD2 as a possible D gene (5 bases). V lost 5 bases to trimming and J lost 8 bases, with 9 bases between them. The CDR3 runs to 11 residues. Germline CDR1 reads SGHDT; CDR2 reads YYEEEE. CDR3 sequence (DNA): TGTGCCAGCAGTACTAGGTCTACGCAGTATTTT. It is translated as CASSTRSTQYF.

The J gene is TRBJ2-7, the V gene TRBV4-2; either TRBD1 or TRBD2 may supply D (5 bases each). This CDR3 comprises 16 residues. Trimming left V 4 bases short and J 2 bases short, with 18 bases between. CDR1 and CDR2 (germline): LGHNA, YNFKEQ. CDR3 residues: CASSLNVLGEAYEQYF. The CDR3 bases are TGTGCCAGCAGCCTTAACGTACTGGGGGAAGCCTACGAGCAGTACTTC.

The rearrangement joins TRBV5-1 to TRBJ1-5; maybe TRBD1 (6 bases). Germline V gives CDR1 SGHRS, CDR2 YFSETQ. This CDR3 has 15 amino acids. V was pared by 4 bases and J by 4 bases, with 15 bases between. The DNA of the CDR3 is TGCGCCAGCAGCCCGGCGGCAGGGGCGAATCAGCCCCAGCATTTT. Encoded protein: CASSPAAGANQPQHF. Variable domain in full (rest from reference TRBV5-1 and TRBJ1-5): KAGVTQTPRYLIKTRGQQVTLSCSPISGHRSVSWYQQTPGQGLQFLFEYFSETQRNKGNFPGRFSGRQFSNSRSEMNVSTLELGDSALYLCASSPAAGANQPQHFGDGTRLSIL.

The chain joins TRBV25-1 to TRBJ2-3, with 8 bases matching TRBD2. After removal of 3 bases from V and 5 bases from J, the junction contained 4 bases not matched to a gene. Germline CDR1 MGHDK, CDR2 SYGVNS. This CDR3 comprises 14 residues. CDR3 loop: CASSERGDQDTQYF. The CDR3 bases are TGTGCCAGCAGTGAGCGGGGGGATCAAGATACGCAGTATTTT.

V usage is TRBV6-1 and J usage is TRBJ2-4; no definite D call. The CDR3 loop spans 11 amino acids. In germline, CDR1 is MNHNS, CDR2 SASEGT. The germline V and J ends were trimmed by 2 bases and 13 bases, with 9 bases remaining between them. CDR3 residues: CASSESREQYF. The CDR3 DNA follows: TGTGCCAGCAGTGAAAGCCGAGAGCAGTACTTC.

This chain uses TRBV7-9 with TRBJ1-4; 8 bases align to TRBD1. The CDR3 is made up of 15 amino acids. Germline CDR1 and CDR2: SEHNR and FQNEAQ (reference sequence). V was pared by 6 bases and J by 8 bases, with 11 bases of the junction left unmatched. The CDR3 DNA sequence: TGTGCCAGCAGTTCCCGCAGGGGGCTAGACGAAAAACTGTTTTTT. It encodes CASSSRRGLDEKLFF.

The chain combines TRBV27 with TRBJ1-5; 8 bases line up with TRBD1. V lost 6 bases and J lost 1; bases outside the gene matches: 8. The CDR3 runs 16 residues. CDR1 is MNHEY, CDR2 SMNVEV, per germline (reference sequence). The DNA for the CDR3 is TGTGCCAGCAGATGGACAGGGTTTGGCAGCAATCAGCCCCAGCATTTT. It encodes CASRWTGFGSNQPQHF.

The table lists this clonotype with a few counts. V and J are TRBV29-1 and TRBJ2-4; D is possibly TRBD1 (6 bases). This CDR3 is built from 16 residues. V was shortened by 6 bases and J by 6 bases, with 24 bases between the two germline ends. Looked up from germline, CDR1 is SQVTM and CDR2 is ANQGSEA. The CDR3 protein is CSVALVVGSRGNIQYF. The CDR3 DNA reads as TGCAGCGTCGCCCTTGTCGTGGGCTCCAGGGGAAACATTCAGTACTTC.

The chain is built from TRBV5-1 and TRBJ2-3; perhaps TRBD2 as D (6 bases). The CDR3 is 14 amino acids. V was clipped by 3 bases and J by 0 bases, with 8 bases between them. Per the germline V gene, CDR1 is SGHRS and CDR2 is YFSETQ. CDR3 region: CASSWGTSTDTQYF. The DNA of the CDR3 is TGCGCCAGCAGCTGGGGGACTAGCACAGATACGCAGTATTTT.

This clonotype has only a few counts. The V call is TRBV5-1, the J call TRBJ1-2, with a possible D match to TRBD1 (5 bases). Deletions cut 4 bases from V and 7 bases from J, with 14 bases between. This CDR3 is built from 13 residues. The germline V gene encodes CDR1 SGHRS and CDR2 YFSETQ. CDR3 DNA sequence: TGCGCCAGCAGCCAGGGACCTGACAGTGGCTACACCTTC. Its protein product is CASSQGPDSGYTF.

This clonotype was recorded a few times. CDR3 in amino acids: CASSEWGGSYNEQFF. DNA of the CDR3: TGTGCCAGCTCCGAGTGGGGAGGCTCCTACAATGAGCAGTTCTTC. V gene TRBV6-1 combines with J gene TRBJ2-1; a possible D gene is TRBD2 (6 bases). Trimming left V 8 bases short and J 0 bases short, with 14 bases between. CDR3 length equals 15 residues. The germline V gene has CDR1 MNHNS and CDR2 SASEGT.

The V gene is TRBV10-3, the J gene TRBJ1-1; no reliable D call. The germline gives CDR1 ENHRY, CDR2 SYGVKD. Trimming took off 3 bases at V and 1 base at J, with 9 bases between the two ends. The CDR3 has 14 amino acids. The CDR3 bases are TGTGCCATCAGTGATGGGCGAGGGAACACTGAAGCTTTCTTT. Protein product: CAISDGRGNTEAFF.

The rearrangement uses TRBV6-5 and TRBJ2-7; 9 bases align to TRBD1. With V trimmed by 5 bases and J by 2 bases, 10 bases remained unmatched. The CDR3 totals 16 residues. Germline values: CDR1 MNHEY, CDR2 SVGAGI. CDR3 loop: CASSPSKGQGPYEQYF. CDR3 nucleotide sequence: TGTGCCAGCAGTCCCTCCAAGGGACAGGGCCCCTACGAGCAGTACTTC.

This chain uses TRBV5-1 with TRBJ2-1; D gene ambiguous. CDR1 is SGHRS and CDR2 is YFSETQ in the germline V gene. The CDR3 is 15 residues long. Trimming took off 5 bases at V and 0 bases at J, with 12 bases between the two ends. The CDR3 protein is CASRMQTDSYNEQFF. The CDR3 DNA is TGCGCCAGCAGAATGCAGACGGACTCCTACAATGAGCAGTTCTTC.

This clonotype came up a few times. The gene calls are TRBV9 and TRBJ1-4; D is uncertain. Trimming left V 9 bases short and J 5 bases short, with 17 bases between. The length of the CDR3 is 14 residues. The germline V gene has CDR1 SGDLS and CDR2 YYNGEE. In DNA form, the CDR3 reads TGTGCCATCGCGCCGGGTGATCGGAATGAAAAACTGTTTTTT. This codes for CAIAPGDRNEKLFF.

The chain combines TRBV7-9 with TRBJ2-1; D call uncertain. Looked up from germline, CDR1 is SEHNR and CDR2 is FQNEAQ (reference sequence). Trimming pared 1 base from V and 5 bases from J, leaving 6 bases between. The CDR3 has 13 residues. The CDR3 spells CASSLVSDNEQFF. In nucleotides, the CDR3 is TGTGCCAGCAGCTTAGTATCCGACAATGAGCAGTTCTTC.

This clonotype came up a few times. This chain links TRBV20-1 with TRBJ2-5; 9 bases match TRBD1. This CDR3 region has 12 residues. CDR1 is DFQATT, CDR2 SNEGSKA, per germline (reference sequence). V gave up 6 bases and J gave up 11 bases; unmatched junction bases: 10. The CDR3 spells CSAQGQGGEQYF. The DNA of the CDR3 is TGCAGTGCCCAGGGACAGGGTGGGGAGCAGTACTTC.

The rearrangement joins TRBV5-1 to TRBJ1-2; TRBD1 matches 9 bases. Germline V gene data show CDR1 as SGHRS and CDR2 as YFSETQ. After removal of 0 bases from V and 4 bases from J, the junction contained 4 bases not matched to a gene. The length of the CDR3 is 15 residues. CDR3: CASSLEAQGAYGYTF. In DNA, the CDR3 is TGCGCCAGCAGCTTGGAGGCACAGGGGGCCTATGGCTACACCTTC.

This clonotype was seen at least ten times. The CDR3 region is CASSGSGGVDTQYF. The DNA for the CDR3 is TGTGCCAGCAGTGGAAGCGGGGGGGTAGATACGCAGTATTTT. The rearrangement links TRBV2 to TRBJ2-3; 10 bases agree with TRBD2. The V segment lost 4 bases and the J segment 5 bases; nucleotides outside the gene matches: 3. Germline loops: CDR1 SNHLY, CDR2 FYNNEI. CDR3 length: 14 amino acids.

This chain connects TRBV20-1 to TRBJ2-3, with 11 bases that match TRBD2. This CDR3 contains 16 residues. The ends lost 2 bases at V and 1 base at J; junction bases unmatched: 5. Germline V lookup: CDR1 DFQATT, CDR2 SNEGSKA (reference sequence). CDR3 nucleotide sequence: TGCAGTGCTAGATCCCTTAGCGGGGGGGGCACAGATACGCAGTATTTT. Protein: CSARSLSGGGTDTQYF.

In its sample, this clonotype was seen a few times. The CDR3 DNA reads TGTGCCAGCAGCCGATTATTACGGAGGACCTACGAGCAGTACTTC. This encodes CASSRLLRRTYEQYF. J is TRBJ2-7 and V is TRBV7-4; possible D gene TRBD2, 5 bases. This CDR3 is 15 amino acids long. V lost 5 bases and J lost 2, with 16 bases in between. CDR1 and CDR2 from the germline V gene are SGHVT and SQSDAQ. Variable domain in full (rest from reference TRBV7-4 and TRBJ2-7): GAGVSQSPRYKVAKRGRDVALRCDSISGHVTLYWYRQTLGQGSEVLTYSQSDAQRDKSGRPSGRFSAERPERSVSTLKIQRTEQGDSAVYLCASSRLLRRTYEQYFGPGTRLTVT.

This clonotype has only a few counts. V is TRBV6-1 and J is TRBJ2-7; 7 nucleotides agree with TRBD2. The better agreement between TRBJ2-4 and the DNA end casts doubt on the J call. The CDR3 consists of 15 residues. The germline V gene has CDR1 MNHNS and CDR2 SASEGT. The CDR3 DNA reads TGTGCCAGCAGTGAAAGGGAGGGGCTGGGAAACATTCAGTACTTC. This codes for CASSEREGLGNIQYF.

The chain has TRBV15 and TRBJ1-2, with unresolved D. V was cut by 0 bases and J by 6 bases, with 5 bases left in between. Germline loops: CDR1 LNHNV, CDR2 YYDKDF (reference sequence). The CDR3 runs to 12 residues. CDR3 in amino acids: CATSRDIDGYTF. The CDR3 nucleotides read TGTGCCACCAGCAGAGATATAGATGGCTACACCTTC.

This clonotype was detected ten times or more. The chain employs TRBV20-1 and TRBJ2-3; D might be TRBD2 (6 bases). V lost 4 bases to trimming and J lost 1 base, with 12 bases between them. The germline gives CDR1 DFQATT, CDR2 SNEGSKA (reference sequence). This CDR3 has 14 residues. The CDR3 loop reads CSAIPGGRTDTQYF. The CDR3 nucleotides are TGCAGTGCTATCCCCGGGGGACGCACAGATACGCAGTATTTT.